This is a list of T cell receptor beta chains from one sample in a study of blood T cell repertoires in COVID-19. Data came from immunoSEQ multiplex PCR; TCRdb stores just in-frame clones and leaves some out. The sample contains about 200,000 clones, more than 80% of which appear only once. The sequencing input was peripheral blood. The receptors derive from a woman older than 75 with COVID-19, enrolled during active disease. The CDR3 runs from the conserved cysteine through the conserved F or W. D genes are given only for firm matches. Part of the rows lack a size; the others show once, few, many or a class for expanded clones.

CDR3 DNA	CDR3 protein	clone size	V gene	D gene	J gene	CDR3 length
TGCGCCAGCAGCTTGGTGCGCGGGACCTACAATGAGCAGTTCTTC	CASSLVRGTYNEQFF	.	TRBV5-1	.	TRBJ2-1	15
TGTGCCAGCAGCTTCGGCGGGATATCAGAGACCCAGTACTTC	CASSFGGISETQYF	.	TRBV5-5	.	TRBJ2-5	14
TGTGCCAGCAGCCCGGGGACTAGCGGGGTGACGGGTGAGACCCAGTACTTC	CASSPGTSGVTGETQYF	.	TRBV5-8	TRBD2	TRBJ2-5	17
TGCGCCAGCAGCGTTGACAGGGTTCATGGCTACACCTTC	CASSVDRVHGYTF	few	TRBV5-1	TRBD1	TRBJ1-2	13
TGTGCCAGCAGTTTATGGGGGGCGCAGGAAGGAAACACCATATATTTT	CASSLWGAQEGNTIYF	.	TRBV28	.	TRBJ1-3	16
TGCAGCGTGGCGAACAGGATCGGCAATCAGCCCCAGCATTTT	CSVANRIGNQPQHF	.	TRBV29-1	.	TRBJ1-5	14
TGTGCCACCAGCAGAGGAGGGGGTATTTTCAACACTGAAGCTTTCTTT	CATSRGGGIFNTEAFF	.	TRBV15	.	TRBJ1-1	16
TGTGCCAGCAGCCCCGCCGGGACTACCTACGAGCAGTACTTC	CASSPAGTTYEQYF	.	TRBV3-1/TRBV3-2	TRBD2	TRBJ2-7	14
TGTGCCAGCAGCTTAGCGGGACTAGCGGGAGACGAGCAGTACTTC	CASSLAGLAGDEQYF	.	TRBV7-3	TRBD2	TRBJ2-7	15
TGTGCCAGCAGCCCTGTCGTTAGCTCCTACAATGAGCAGTTCTTC	CASSPVVSSYNEQFF	few	TRBV3-1/TRBV3-2	.	TRBJ2-1	15
TGTGCCAGCAGTGTGAACAGGGGGCTTCTCGGGGAGCTGTTTTTT	CASSVNRGLLGELFF	.	TRBV2	TRBD1	TRBJ2-2	15
TGTGCCAGCAGCTTAGCACAGGGGAATGAGCAGTTCTTC	CASSLAQGNEQFF	.	TRBV7-9	TRBD1	TRBJ2-1	13
TGTGCCAGTAGCCGGACAGGGGGCGAGGTTAGTTTCTACGAGCAGTACTTC	CASSRTGGEVSFYEQYF	.	TRBV19	TRBD1	TRBJ2-7	17
TGTGCCAGCAGCCGCACAGGGGTAGGTGGCTACACCTTC	CASSRTGVGGYTF	.	TRBV5-6	TRBD1	TRBJ1-2	13
TGCAGCGTTGAAGATATGGGGACTGGAGAGACCCAGTACTTC	CSVEDMGTGETQYF	.	TRBV29-1	.	TRBJ2-5	14
TGTGCCAGCTCACCACGGACAGGGACTCAGCCCCAGCATTTT	CASSPRTGTQPQHF	.	TRBV18	TRBD1	TRBJ1-5	14
TGTGCCATCAGTGAGGACAACCAAGAGACCCAGTACTTC	CAISEDNQETQYF	.	TRBV10-3	.	TRBJ2-5	13
TGCAGTGGGGATAGGACAGCTGGCTACACCTTC	CSGDRTAGYTF	.	TRBV20-1	.	TRBJ1-2	11
TGTGCCAGCAGCCAGGCGTTCGGGTTGAGCTATGGCTACACCTTC	CASSQAFGLSYGYTF	.	TRBV3-1/TRBV3-2	.	TRBJ1-2	15
TGCGCCAGCACAATGATTCCGGGACAGTCGCAGGTGCAGTACTTC	CASTMIPGQSQVQYF	.	TRBV5-1	TRBD1	TRBJ2-7	15
TGTGCCAGCAGTGATTCTATGACAATCTCACCCCTCCACTTT	CASSDSMTISPLHF	.	TRBV2	.	TRBJ1-6	14
TGTGCCAGCCCTCACAGGGGACGAATGTACGAGCAGTACTTC	CASPHRGRMYEQYF	.	TRBV11-2	TRBD1	TRBJ2-7	14
TGCGCCAGCAGTCCCGGGACAGGGGGGATGAACACTGAAGCTTTCTTT	CASSPGTGGMNTEAFF	few	TRBV5-1	TRBD1	TRBJ1-1	16
TGTGCCAGCAGCGTACAGGCAGATAATTCACCCCTCCACTTT	CASSVQADNSPLHF	.	TRBV9	.	TRBJ1-6	14
TGTGCCAGCAGCGTAGTGGGCGGGCGAGGGGGAGAGCAGTACTTC	CASSVVGGRGGEQYF	.	TRBV9	.	TRBJ2-7	15
TGTGCCAGCAGTGACACTAACTATGGCTACACCTTC	CASSDTNYGYTF	once	TRBV2	.	TRBJ1-2	12
TGTGCCAGCAGTGACCAGGGTCTAGGCTACGAGCAGTACTTC	CASSDQGLGYEQYF	.	TRBV2	.	TRBJ2-7	14
TGTGCCAGCACCCCACCGAGACGGAGTACAAGCAATCAGCCCCAGCATTTT	CASTPPRRSTSNQPQHF	.	TRBV21-1	.	TRBJ1-5	17
TGCGCCAGCAGCTTGGGGACAGGGAGGGCCTATGGCTACACCTTC	CASSLGTGRAYGYTF	.	TRBV5-1	TRBD1	TRBJ1-2	15